These 30 T cell receptor beta chains were all obtained from the same sample, sequenced in a study of blood T cell repertoires in COVID-19. Assay used: immunoSEQ multiplex PCR; TCRdb lists only in-frame clones, some missing. The table records 250,000 to 300,000 clones, 80% to 90% of them present only once. Sequencing was carried out using peripheral blood. The receptor set was obtained from a woman between 50 and 59 years old with COVID-19, enrolled during active disease.

This chain uses TRBV11-3 with TRBJ2-1, with TRBD2 matching 9 bases. CDR3 length: 14 amino acids. The germline V gene encodes CDR1 SGHNT and CDR2 YENEEA. V lost 3 bases to trimming and J lost 7 bases; unmatched junction nucleotides: 4. The CDR3 loop reads CASSFSGRSNEQFF. In DNA form, the CDR3 reads TGTGCCAGCAGCTTTAGCGGGAGATCGAATGAGCAGTTCTTC.

The rearrangement links TRBV5-5 to TRBJ2-1; 7 bases match TRBD1. There are 14 residues in the CDR3. The V segment lost 4 bases and the J segment 7 bases; nucleotides outside the gene matches: 8. Germline V gene lookup returns CDR1 SGHKS and CDR2 YYEKEE (reference sequence). Here the CDR3 reads CASSRPTGSNEQFF. CDR3 DNA sequence: TGTGCCAGCAGCAGACCGACAGGGTCGAATGAGCAGTTCTTC.

This rearrangement joins TRBV21-1 to TRBJ1-1; the table's D call, TRBD1, has no DNA check behind it. TRBV21-1 is a pseudogene. CDR3 length: 15 residues. The chain's CDR3 is CASPPEDRVNTEAFF. Here the CDR3 DNA reads TGTGCCAGCCCCCCTGAGGACAGGGTGAACACTGAAGCTTTCTTT.

This clone was seen more than once but under ten times. The chain carries TRBV13 and TRBJ2-4, with a tentative D call TRBD1 (5 bases). The CDR3 covers 13 residues. V was trimmed by 7 bases and J by 9 bases, leaving 16 bases between them. The germline V gene has CDR1 PRHDT and CDR2 FYEKMQ (reference sequence). The CDR3 loop reads CASTLGVIGIQYF. CDR3 nucleotides: TGTGCCAGCACCCTAGGGGTTATCGGCATTCAGTACTTC.

The chain has TRBV29-1 and TRBJ2-5, with 9 nucleotides matching TRBD1. V lost 5 bases, J lost 4 bases, and 2 bases stayed unmatched. The CDR3 extends over 12 amino acids. Germline CDR1 and CDR2: SQVTM and ANQGSEA. The CDR3 region has the DNA TGCAGCGTTACAGGGGGCGTAGAGACCCAGTACTTC. It translates to CSVTGGVETQYF.

The rearrangement joins TRBV19 to TRBJ2-4; no clear D gene. V was cut by 4 bases and J by 2 bases, with 12 bases left in between. The CDR3 runs 15 residues. CDR1 and CDR2 from the germline V gene are LNHDA and SQIVND (reference sequence). The CDR3: CASSRVVDTKNIQYF. In DNA form, the CDR3 reads TGTGCCAGTAGTAGGGTGGTTGACACCAAAAACATTCAGTACTTC.

This rearrangement joins TRBV14 to TRBJ1-2; 7 nucleotides match TRBD1. With V trimmed by 2 bases and J by 5 bases, 5 bases remained unmatched. Per the germline V gene, CDR1 is SGHDN and CDR2 is FVKESK. CDR3 size: 14 residues. The CDR3 coding sequence is TGTGCCAGCAGCCAAAACTCAGGGGGGTATGGCTACACCTTC. It specifies CASSQNSGGYGYTF.

This chain links TRBV19 with TRBJ1-2; D perhaps matches TRBD1 (5 bases). Trimming cost V 6 bases and J 4 bases, with 12 bases left between them. From germline, CDR1 is LNHDA and CDR2 SQIVND (reference sequence). CDR3 size: 13 residues. For the CDR3, the DNA is TGTGCCAGTAGCCTTCAACAGGTCTATGGCTACACCTTC. Protein: CASSLQQVYGYTF.

The gene calls are TRBV24-1 and TRBJ2-5; 14 bases line up with TRBD2. V lost 1 base, J lost 2 bases, and 11 bases stayed unmatched. Germline V CDR1 and CDR2: KGHDR, SFDVKD. The CDR3 contains 20 residues. CDR3 protein: CATSDFLPGTSGSGQETQYF. In DNA, the CDR3 is TGTGCCACCAGTGATTTCCTTCCCGGGACTAGCGGGAGTGGGCAAGAGACCCAGTACTTC.

The chain is built from TRBV3-1 (or the pseudogene TRBV3-2) and TRBJ2-3; 11 bases align to TRBD2. Trimming took 0 bases from V and 0 from J; bases not matched to a gene: 8. The CDR3 extends over 19 amino acids. CDR1 and CDR2 (germline): LGHDT, YNNKEL (reference sequence). CDR3 sequence (DNA): TGTGCCAGCAGCCAAGATAGACTAGCGGGATTCTCTAGCACAGATACGCAGTATTTT. This sequence encodes CASSQDRLAGFSSTDTQYF.

This chain joins TRBV7-6 and TRBJ2-1; 10 bases align to TRBD2. V dropped 5 bases and J dropped 5; count of bases not matched to a gene: 12. This CDR3 contains 17 residues. CDR1 is SGHVS and CDR2 is FNYEAQ in the germline V gene. CDR3 protein: CASSPTSGVIDNNEQFF. For the CDR3, the DNA is TGTGCCAGCAGCCCCACTAGCGGGGTTATAGATAACAATGAGCAGTTCTTC.

The V call is TRBV15, the J call TRBJ2-7, with 7 nucleotides matching TRBD1. The CDR3 is made up of 16 amino acids. Germline assignment: CDR1 LNHNV and CDR2 YYDKDF (reference sequence). The J segment lost 3 bases and the V segment lost 0 bases, leaving 8 bases of the junction unmatched. The DNA for the CDR3 is TGTGCCACCAGCAGAGATAGGGGGACAGCCGACTACGAGCAGTACTTC. Amino acid sequence: CATSRDRGTADYEQYF.

The chain couples TRBV2 to TRBJ2-5; D possibly corresponds to TRBD2 (5 bases). In germline, CDR1 is SNHLY, CDR2 FYNNEI. V shed 7 bases and J shed 2 bases, with 14 bases lying between them. CDR3 size: 14 residues. In DNA form, the CDR3 reads TGTGCCAGCACCCGCGACGGGGAGCAAGAGACCCAGTACTTC. Encoded protein: CASTRDGEQETQYF. Full variable domain (missing parts from reference TRBV2 and TRBJ2-5): EPEVTQTPSHQVTQMGQEVILRCVPISNHLYFYWYRQILGQKVEFLVSFYNNEISEKSEIFDDQFSVERPDGSNFTLKIRSTKLEDSAMYFCASTRDGEQETQYFGPGTRLLVL.

V gene TRBV6-1 combines with J gene TRBJ1-5, with D maybe TRBD1 (6 bases). Germline CDR1 MNHNS, CDR2 SASEGT. The CDR3 has 14 residues. Trimming removed 1 base from V and 2 bases from J, with 6 bases in between. The CDR3: CASSEEGGNQPQHF. The DNA for the CDR3 is TGTGCCAGCAGTGAAGAGGGGGGCAATCAGCCCCAGCATTTT.

The chain uses TRBV7-3 and TRBJ1-1, with D possibly being TRBD1 (5 bases). Germline CDR1 is SGHTA and CDR2 is FQGTGA. V shed 6 bases and J shed 4 bases, with 12 bases lying between them. The CDR3 loop spans 13 amino acids. The CDR3 spells CASSRGVRTEAFF. The CDR3 DNA follows: TGTGCCAGCAGTCGGGGGGTGCGCACTGAAGCTTTCTTT. Drawing the rest from reference TRBV7-3 and TRBJ1-1, the complete variable domain is GAGVSQTPSNKVTEKGKYVELRCDPISGHTALYWYRQSLGQGPEFLIYFQGTGAADDSGLPNDRFFAVRPEGSVSTLKIQRTERGDSAVYLCASSRGVRTEAFFGQGTRLTVV.

The V call is TRBV5-4, the J call TRBJ2-1; a possible D gene is TRBD2 (5 bases). V was shortened by 0 bases and J by 6 bases, with 13 bases between the two germline ends. Germline V gene data show CDR1 as SGHNT and CDR2 as YYREEE (reference sequence). CDR3 length: 15 residues. The CDR3 bases are TGTGCCAGCAGCTTGGTGGCGGGTGGTTCCAATGAGCAGTTCTTC. It codes for CASSLVAGGSNEQFF. Variable domain in full (rest from reference TRBV5-4 and TRBJ2-1): ETGVTQSPTHLIKTRGQQVTLRCSSQSGHNTVSWYQQALGQGPQFIFQYYREEENGRGNFPPRFSGLQFPNYSSELNVNALELDDSALYLCASSLVAGGSNEQFFGPGTRLTVL.

V usage is TRBV7-9 and J usage is TRBJ1-1; TRBD1 matches 7 bases. CDR1 SEHNR and CDR2 FQNEAQ come from the germline V gene (reference sequence). With 5 bases clipped from V and 0 bases from J, the junction kept 12 bases outside the gene matches. The CDR3 is made up of 17 amino acids. CDR3 sequence reads: CASSLWTGYPLNTEAFF. For the CDR3, the DNA is TGTGCCAGCAGCCTCTGGACAGGATACCCCCTGAACACTGAAGCTTTCTTT.

V is TRBV14 and J is TRBJ2-5, with 8 bases identical to TRBD2. Trimming cost V 1 base and J 6 bases; bases outside gene matches: 13. The CDR3 runs to 17 residues. From germline, CDR1 is SGHDN and CDR2 FVKESK. The CDR3 loop reads CASSQAPRASGRQTQYF. The CDR3 DNA reads as TGTGCCAGCAGCCAAGCTCCTAGGGCTAGCGGGCGGCAGACCCAGTACTTC.

The J gene is TRBJ2-2, the V gene TRBV9; 10 bases match TRBD2. The length of the CDR3 is 18 residues. Germline values: CDR1 SGDLS, CDR2 YYNGEE. Trimming removed 3 bases from V and 5 bases from J; junction bases left unmatched: 13. The CDR3 nucleotides read TGTGCCAGCAGCGCTAGTGGGGGACTAGCGTTGGGAACCGGGGAGCTGTTTTTT. Protein sequence: CASSASGGLALGTGELFF.

The J gene is TRBJ2-5, the V gene TRBV3-1 (or the pseudogene TRBV3-2), with D maybe TRBD2 (5 bases). CDR1 and CDR2 from the germline V gene are LGHDT and YNNKEL (reference sequence). Between the trimmed V and J ends, which lost 4 bases and 0 bases, there was a span of 12 bases. The CDR3 spans 15 residues. CDR3 protein: CASSLSPADQETQYF. The CDR3 bases are TGTGCCAGCAGCCTCAGTCCAGCGGACCAAGAGACCCAGTACTTC.

The chain combines TRBV13 with TRBJ2-7; 10 bases match TRBD2. This CDR3 has 15 amino acids. The germline gives CDR1 PRHDT, CDR2 FYEKMQ (reference sequence). J was trimmed by 6 bases and V by 10 bases; bases with no gene match: 15. CDR3 residues: CATSGLASRPSEQYF. Written as DNA, the CDR3 is TGTGCCACTTCGGGACTAGCGAGCCGGCCATCCGAGCAGTACTTC.

The chain carries TRBV9 and TRBJ2-3, with a weak D call TRBD2 (6 bases). The germline CDR1 and CDR2 sequences are SGDLS and YYNGEE. The CDR3 runs 15 residues. Trimming stripped 3 bases from V and 1 base from J, with 12 bases between. This CDR3 is CASSASSGGTDTQYF. CDR3 nucleotides: TGTGCCAGCAGCGCGTCGTCGGGGGGCACAGATACGCAGTATTTT.

V is TRBV5-4 and J is TRBJ2-1; possibly TRBD2 for D (7 bases). The CDR3 is 15 residues long. The germline V and J ends were trimmed by 4 bases and 4 bases, with 15 bases remaining between them. Germline CDR1 and CDR2: SGHNT and YYREEE (reference sequence). CDR3 sequence (DNA): TGTGCCAGCAGCCCTCGAAGCGGGACATACAATGAGCAGTTCTTC. Its protein is CASSPRSGTYNEQFF.

Only a few counts were recorded for this clone. The chain has TRBV11-2 and TRBJ2-7, with D tentatively TRBD1 (6 bases). V was trimmed by 8 bases and J by 0 bases, leaving 17 bases between them. Germline lookup yields CDR1 SGHAT and CDR2 FQNNGV. This CDR3 region has 15 residues. The CDR3 is CASARGRTASYEQYF. The CDR3 DNA is TGTGCCAGCGCCAGGGGCCGGACAGCCTCCTACGAGCAGTACTTC.

This clone was detected only a few times. The V call is TRBV10-1, the J call TRBJ2-7, with 10 bases lining up with TRBD2. J gave up 2 bases and V 2 bases, and 3 bases lay outside the gene matches. Germline CDR1 and CDR2: WNHNN and SYGVQD (reference sequence). The CDR3 contains 15 residues. CDR3 amino acids: CASSERLAGAYEQYF. CDR3 DNA: TGCGCCAGCAGTGAGAGGCTAGCGGGAGCCTACGAGCAGTACTTC.

The chain recombines TRBV27 with TRBJ1-1; 8 positions agree with TRBD1. V lost 2 bases, J lost 7 bases, and 9 bases stayed unmatched. In germline, CDR1 is MNHEY, CDR2 SMNVEV (reference sequence). This CDR3 is 15 amino acids long. This chain's CDR3 is CASSLPDRAIGEAFF. The CDR3, as DNA: TGTGCCAGCAGTTTACCGGACAGGGCGATTGGTGAAGCTTTCTTT.

The chain couples TRBV11-2 to TRBJ2-3, with 7 nucleotides matching TRBD1. The J segment lost 1 base and the V segment lost 6 bases, leaving 7 bases of the junction unmatched. Germline V gene lookup returns CDR1 SGHAT and CDR2 FQNNGV. This CDR3 region has 15 residues. Written as DNA, the CDR3 is TGTGCCAGCAGTTCCTCCGGGACAGGCACAGATACGCAGTATTTT. This encodes CASSSSGTGTDTQYF.

The V gene is TRBV5-1, the J gene TRBJ2-2; D may be TRBD1 (5 bases). V was trimmed by 1 base and J by 0 bases, leaving 7 bases between them. Germline-derived CDR1 and CDR2 are SGHRS and YFSETQ. The CDR3 is 15 residues long. CDR3 nucleotide sequence: TGCGCCAGCAGCTTGCGGACAACGAACACCGGGGAGCTGTTTTTT. Translating it yields CASSLRTTNTGELFF.

CDR3 nucleotide sequence: TGTGCCAGCAGTTACGATGGGTCGTTACGAGGGACCCAGTACTTC. This translates into CASSYDGSLRGTQYF. The J gene is TRBJ2-5, the V gene TRBV6-6; D remains ambiguous. The germline V and J ends were trimmed by 2 bases and 7 bases, with 17 bases remaining between them. In germline, CDR1 is MNHNY, CDR2 SVGAGI (reference sequence). The CDR3 length is 15 residues.

CDR3 residues: CASTHWEWTSGHYNEQFF. The CDR3, as DNA: TGTGCCAGCACCCATTGGGAATGGACTAGCGGTCACTACAATGAGCAGTTCTTC. The V gene is TRBV11-2, the J gene TRBJ2-1; 10 bases fit TRBD2. Germline CDR1 is SGHAT and CDR2 is FQNNGV. V lost 7 bases and J lost 3; bases outside the gene matches: 15. The CDR3 extends over 18 amino acids.